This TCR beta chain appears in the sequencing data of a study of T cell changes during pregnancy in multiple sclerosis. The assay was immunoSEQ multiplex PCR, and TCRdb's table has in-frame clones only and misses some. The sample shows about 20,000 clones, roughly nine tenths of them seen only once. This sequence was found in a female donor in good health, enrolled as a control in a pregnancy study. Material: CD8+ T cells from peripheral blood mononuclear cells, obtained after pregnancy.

CDR3 amino acids: CASSTTAEGNTIYF. CDR3 in DNA: TGTGCCAGTAGCACGACAGCCGAAGGAAACACCATATATTTT. The V call is TRBV19, the J call TRBJ1-3, with D tentatively TRBD1 (5 bases). This CDR3 contains 14 residues. The ends were cut back, 6 bases at V and 4 bases at J, with 13 bases in the middle. In germline, CDR1 is LNHDA, CDR2 SQIVND (reference sequence).